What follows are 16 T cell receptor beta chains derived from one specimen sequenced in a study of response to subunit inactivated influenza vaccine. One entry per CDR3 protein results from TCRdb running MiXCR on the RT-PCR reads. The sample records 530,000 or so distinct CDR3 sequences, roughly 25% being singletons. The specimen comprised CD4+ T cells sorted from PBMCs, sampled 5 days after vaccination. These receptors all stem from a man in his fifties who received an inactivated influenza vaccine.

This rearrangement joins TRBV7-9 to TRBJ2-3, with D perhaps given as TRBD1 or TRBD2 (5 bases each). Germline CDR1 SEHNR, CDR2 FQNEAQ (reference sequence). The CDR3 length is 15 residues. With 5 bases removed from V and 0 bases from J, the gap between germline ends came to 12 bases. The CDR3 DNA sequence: TGTGCCAGCAGCCACCGGGACCCAAGCACAGATACGCAGTATTTT. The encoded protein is CASSHRDPSTDTQYF.

The CDR3 loop reads CASSFSSPGLQYF. The CDR3 bases are TGTGCCAGCAGTTTTAGTAGCCCAGGCCTTCAGTACTTC. The chain links TRBV12-3 or TRBV12-4 to TRBJ2-4; D ambiguous. V lost 3 bases and J 11 bases, leaving 14 bases between the germline ends. The CDR3 length is 13 residues.

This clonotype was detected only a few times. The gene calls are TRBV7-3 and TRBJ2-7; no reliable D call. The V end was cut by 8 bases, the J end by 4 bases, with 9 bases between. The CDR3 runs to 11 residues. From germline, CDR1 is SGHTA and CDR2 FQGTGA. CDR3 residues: CASGPRYEQYF. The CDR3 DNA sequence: TGTGCCAGCGGCCCCCGTTACGAGCAGTACTTC.

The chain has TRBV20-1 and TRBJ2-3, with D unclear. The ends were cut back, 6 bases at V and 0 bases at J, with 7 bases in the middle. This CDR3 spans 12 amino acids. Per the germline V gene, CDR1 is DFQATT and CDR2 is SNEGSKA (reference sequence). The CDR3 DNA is TGCAGTGCCCGGACCAGCACAGATACGCAGTATTTT. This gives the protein CSARTSTDTQYF.

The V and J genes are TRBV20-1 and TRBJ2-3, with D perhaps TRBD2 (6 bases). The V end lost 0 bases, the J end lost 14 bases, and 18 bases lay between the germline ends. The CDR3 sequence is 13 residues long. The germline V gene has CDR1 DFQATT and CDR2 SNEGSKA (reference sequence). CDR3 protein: CSARDPGALRWYF. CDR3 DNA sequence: TGCAGTGCTAGAGATCCGGGAGCTCTAAGATGGTATTTT.

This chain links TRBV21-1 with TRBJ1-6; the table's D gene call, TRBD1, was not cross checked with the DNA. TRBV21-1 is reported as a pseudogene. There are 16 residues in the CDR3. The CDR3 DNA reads TGTGCCAGCAGCACCCCGCGGAGCCCCCTGAGGTCACCCCTCCACTTT. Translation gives CASSTPRSPLRSPLHF.

CDR3 DNA: TGCGCCAGCAGCTTCTCAGGCAAGGCTTTCTTT. Its translation: CASSFSGKAFF. This chain connects TRBV5-1 to TRBJ1-1, with D hard to call. The CDR3 has 11 amino acids. Germline CDR1 and CDR2: SGHRS and YFSETQ. Deletions cut 2 bases from V and 11 bases from J, with 10 bases between.

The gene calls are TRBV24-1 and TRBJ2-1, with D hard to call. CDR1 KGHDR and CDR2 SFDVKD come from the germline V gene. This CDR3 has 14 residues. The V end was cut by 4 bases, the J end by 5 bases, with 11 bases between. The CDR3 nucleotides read TGTGCCACCAGTGACCCCCTCTACAACAATGAGCAGTTCTTC. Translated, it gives CATSDPLYNNEQFF.

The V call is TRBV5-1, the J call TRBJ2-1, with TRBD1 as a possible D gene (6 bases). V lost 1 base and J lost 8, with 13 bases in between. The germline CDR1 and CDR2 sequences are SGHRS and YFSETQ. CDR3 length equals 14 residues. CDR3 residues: CASSLFSTGDEQFF. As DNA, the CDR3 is TGCGCCAGCAGCTTGTTTTCGACAGGCGATGAGCAGTTCTTC. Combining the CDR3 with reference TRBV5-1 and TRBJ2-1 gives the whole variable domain KAGVTQTPRYLIKTRGQQVTLSCSPISGHRSVSWYQQTPGQGLQFLFEYFSETQRNKGNFPGRFSGRQFSNSRSEMNVSTLELGDSALYLCASSLFSTGDEQFFGPGTRLTVL.

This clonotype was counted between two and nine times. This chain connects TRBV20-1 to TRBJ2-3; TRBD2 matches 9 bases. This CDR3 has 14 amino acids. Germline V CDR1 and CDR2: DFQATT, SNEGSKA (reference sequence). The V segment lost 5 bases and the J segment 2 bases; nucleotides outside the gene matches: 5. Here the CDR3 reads CSAVASGNTDTQYF. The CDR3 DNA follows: TGCAGTGCTGTGGCTAGCGGGAACACAGATACGCAGTATTTT.

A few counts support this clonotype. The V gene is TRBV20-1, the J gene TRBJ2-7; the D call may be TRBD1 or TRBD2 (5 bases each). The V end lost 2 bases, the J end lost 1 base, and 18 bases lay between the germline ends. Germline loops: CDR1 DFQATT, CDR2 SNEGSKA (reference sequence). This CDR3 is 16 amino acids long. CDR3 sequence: CSARTTGTGRSYEQYF. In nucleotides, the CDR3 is TGCAGTGCTAGAACCACCGGGACGGGGAGATCCTACGAGCAGTACTTC.

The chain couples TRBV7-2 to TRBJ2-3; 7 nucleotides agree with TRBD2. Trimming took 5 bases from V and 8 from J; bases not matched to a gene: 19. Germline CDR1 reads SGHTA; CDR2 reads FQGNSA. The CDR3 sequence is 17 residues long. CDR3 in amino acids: CASSPDGSGGSISTQYF. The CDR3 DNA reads TGTGCCAGCAGCCCCGATGGGTCTGGCGGGAGCATAAGTACGCAGTATTTT.

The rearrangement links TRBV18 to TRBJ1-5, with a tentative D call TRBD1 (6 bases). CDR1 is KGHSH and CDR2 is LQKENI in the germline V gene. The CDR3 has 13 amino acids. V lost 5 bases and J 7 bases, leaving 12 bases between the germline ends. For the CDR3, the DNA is TGTGCCAGCTCAGCGGGACAATTCCAGCCCCAGCATTTT. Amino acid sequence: CASSAGQFQPQHF.

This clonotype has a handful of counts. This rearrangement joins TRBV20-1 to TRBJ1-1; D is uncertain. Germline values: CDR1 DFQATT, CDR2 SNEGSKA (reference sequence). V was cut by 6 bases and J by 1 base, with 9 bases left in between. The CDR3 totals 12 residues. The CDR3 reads CSATLGNTEAFF. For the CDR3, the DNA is TGCAGTGCAACCTTGGGGAACACTGAAGCTTTCTTT.

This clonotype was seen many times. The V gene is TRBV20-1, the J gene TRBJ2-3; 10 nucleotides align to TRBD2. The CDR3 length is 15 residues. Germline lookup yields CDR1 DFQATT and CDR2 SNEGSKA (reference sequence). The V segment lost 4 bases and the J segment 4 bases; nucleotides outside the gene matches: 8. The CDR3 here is CSAIISGRDADTQYF. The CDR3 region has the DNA TGCAGTGCTATTATCAGCGGGAGGGACGCAGATACGCAGTATTTT.

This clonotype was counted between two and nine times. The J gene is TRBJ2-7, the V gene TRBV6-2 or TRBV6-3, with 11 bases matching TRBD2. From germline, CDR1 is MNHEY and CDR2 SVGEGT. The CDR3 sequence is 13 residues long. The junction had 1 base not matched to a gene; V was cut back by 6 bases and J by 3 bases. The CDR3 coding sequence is TGTGCCAGCAGAGGGACTAGCGGCTACGAGCAGTACTTC. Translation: CASRGTSGYEQYF.